The present entry profiles one T cell receptor (beta chain) with its context. What it binds is not known. This sample stems from a study of cytomegalovirus exposure and HLA in healthy donors. Study-wide points: Previously analyzed data showed that most TCR beta V segments were productive at a frequency of about 87% or about 30%.

PCR primers comprised 60 Vbeta and 13 Jbeta primers. Produced via immunoSEQ multiplex PCR; TCRdb's table is partial and in-frame only. The sample includes 100,000 or so clones, around 80% seen only once; the top ten take over 4%. V lost 0 bases and J 1 base, leaving 13 bases between the germline ends. Germline assignment: CDR1 MGHRA and CDR2 YSYEKL. The CDR3 spans 17 residues. The specimen sequenced was PBMCs. V gene TRBV4-1 combines with J gene TRBJ1-5, with D possibly being TRBD1 (5 bases). The receptor comes from a female donor in good health and CMV-seropositive. CDR3 protein: CASSQDEGRVSNQPQHF. In DNA form, the CDR3 reads TGCGCCAGCAGCCAAGACGAAGGCAGGGTGAGCAATCAGCCCCAGCATTTT.